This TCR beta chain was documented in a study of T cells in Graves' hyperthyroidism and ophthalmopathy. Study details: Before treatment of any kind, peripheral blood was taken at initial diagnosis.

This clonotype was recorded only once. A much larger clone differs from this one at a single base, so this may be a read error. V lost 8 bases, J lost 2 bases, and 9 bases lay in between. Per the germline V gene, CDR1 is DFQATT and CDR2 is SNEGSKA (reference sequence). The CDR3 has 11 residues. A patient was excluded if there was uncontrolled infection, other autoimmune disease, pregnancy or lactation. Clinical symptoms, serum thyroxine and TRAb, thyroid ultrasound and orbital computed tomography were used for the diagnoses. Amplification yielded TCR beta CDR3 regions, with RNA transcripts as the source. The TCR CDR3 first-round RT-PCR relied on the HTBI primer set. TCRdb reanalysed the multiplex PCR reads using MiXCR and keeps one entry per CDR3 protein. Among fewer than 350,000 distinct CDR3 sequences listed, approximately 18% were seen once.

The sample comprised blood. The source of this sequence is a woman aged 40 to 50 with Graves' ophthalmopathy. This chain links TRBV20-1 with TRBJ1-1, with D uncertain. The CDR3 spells CSPGFNTEAFF. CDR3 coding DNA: TGCAGTCCGGGGTTCAACACTGAAGCTTTCTTT.